These 14 T cell receptor beta chains share one sample of origin, sequenced in a study of HIV-infected patients and healthy controls. 500 ng RNA was reverse transcribed with alpha and beta constant-region primers. Alpha and beta chain libraries were made separately by chain-specific third strand synthesis with multiplexing indices. MiXCR, applied by TCRdb to the 5' RACE reads, yields one record per CDR3 protein. The sample records about 6,600 distinct CDR3 sequences, roughly 9.1% being singletons. Follow-up blood was drawn about 14 weeks, roughly three months, after antiretroviral therapy began. The repertoire came from unfractionated whole blood and reflected all unsorted peripheral T cells. This sample comprised blood, obtained during antiretroviral therapy. Every receptor here comes from an adult with HIV infection.

Ten or more counts support this clonotype. The junction departs from the called germline gene at one end, perhaps through a read error. The V call is TRBV19, the J call TRBJ1-1; D is unresolved. Germline CDR1 reads LNHDA; CDR2 reads SQIVND (reference sequence). CDR3 length: 14 amino acids. This chain's CDR3 is CASSAYKGDTEDFF. The DNA of the CDR3 is TGTGCCAGTAGTGCCTACAAAGGAGACACTGAAGATTTCTTT. The complete variable domain, with remaining parts taken from reference TRBV19 and TRBJ1-1, reads DGGITQSPKYLFRKEGQNVTLSCEQNLNHDAMYWYRQDPGQGLRLIYYSQIVNDFQKGDIAEGYSVSREKKESFPLTVTSAQKNPTAFYLCASSAYKGDTEDFFGQGTRLTVV.

This clonotype was counted many times. CDR3 residues: CASSLGRVLPSSYNEQFF. In nucleotides, the CDR3 is TGTGCCAGCAGCTTAGGTCGGGTCCTACCTAGCTCCTACAATGAGCAGTTCTTC. The V and J genes are TRBV7-2 and TRBJ2-1; D not certain. The CDR3 is made up of 18 amino acids. Trimming left V 1 base short and J 0 bases short, with 16 bases between. CDR1 is SGHTA and CDR2 is FQGNSA in the germline V gene.

By its share, this clonotype is medium-sized. The V gene is TRBV28, the J gene TRBJ2-5; the match to TRBD2 covers 14 bases. The V gene end was trimmed by 6 bases and the J gene end by 3 bases; junction bases not matched to a gene: 6. Looked up from germline, CDR1 is MDHEN and CDR2 is SYDVKM. The length of the CDR3 is 16 residues. The CDR3, as DNA: TGTGCCAGCAGACTAGGACTAGCGGGAGGAGAAGAGACCCAGTACTTC. It is translated as CASRLGLAGGEETQYF. Drawing the rest from reference TRBV28 and TRBJ2-5, the complete variable domain is DVKVTQSSRYLVKRTGEKVFLECVQDMDHENMFWYRQDPGLGLRLIYFSYDVKMKEKGDIPEGYSVSREKKERFSLILESASTNQTSMYLCASRLGLAGGEETQYFGPGTRLLVL.

This clonotype is medium-sized by share. The V call is TRBV12-3 or TRBV12-4, the J call TRBJ1-2; D gene ambiguous. V was cut by 4 bases and J by 4 bases, with 4 bases left in between. The CDR3 is 11 residues long. This CDR3 reads CASSSGYGYTF. DNA of the CDR3: TGTGCCAGCAGTTCTGGCTATGGCTACACCTTC.

This clonotype is labeled as medium-sized. The chain joins TRBV28 to TRBJ2-7, with 8 bases identical to TRBD2. The V gene's germline CDR1 is MDHEN and CDR2 SYDVKM. This CDR3 has 12 amino acids. The V gene end was trimmed by 10 bases and the J gene end by 7 bases; junction bases not matched to a gene: 9. CDR3 sequence: CATHGTSEEQYF. CDR3 sequence (DNA): TGTGCCACACACGGGACTAGTGAGGAGCAGTACTTC.

This clonotype counts as medium-sized. This rearrangement joins TRBV20-1 to TRBJ1-1; TRBD1 might be the D (5 bases). Between the trimmed V and J ends, which lost 3 bases and 3 bases, there was a span of 20 bases. CDR1 and CDR2 from the germline V gene are DFQATT and SNEGSKA (reference sequence). This CDR3 is 16 amino acids long. The CDR3 coding sequence is TGCAGTGCTAGTACCCACGTGCGGGGCTGGGACACTGAAGCTTTCTTT. Translating it yields CSASTHVRGWDTEAFF.

This clonotype was detected only once. Being one base from a much bigger clone, this may be a read error. The J gene is TRBJ2-7, the V gene TRBV3-1; 7 positions agree with TRBD1. CDR1 LGHDT and CDR2 YNNKEL come from the germline V gene (reference sequence). This CDR3 region has 15 residues. CDR3: CVSSPNIGQAYEQYF. Here the CDR3 DNA reads TGTGTCAGCAGCCCCAACATCGGACAGGCCTACGAGCAGTACTTC.

Within the sample, this clonotype is medium-sized. V gene TRBV27 combines with J gene TRBJ1-6; 9 positions agree with TRBD1. V trimming: 5 bases; J trimming: 10 bases; junction bases outside the gene matches: 9. Germline V lookup: CDR1 MNHEY, CDR2 SMNVEV (reference sequence). The CDR3 consists of 15 residues. The CDR3 is CASSPGTGWRSPLHF. The CDR3 nucleotides are TGTGCCAGCAGTCCCGGGACAGGGTGGAGATCACCCCTCCACTTT.

This clonotype was recorded once. The J gene is TRBJ1-2, the V gene TRBV30; D is possibly TRBD1 (6 bases). The V end was cut by 7 bases, the J end by 7 bases, with 31 bases between. Germline V gene lookup returns CDR1 GTSNPN and CDR2 SVGIG (reference sequence). This CDR3 region has 17 residues. The DNA for the CDR3 is TGTGCCTTCCTACCACAGGGATCGCGGTTGAGTTCACCTGGCTACACCTTC. The encoded protein is CAFLPQGSRLSSPGYTF.

There are many counts of this clonotype. The J gene is TRBJ1-2, the V gene TRBV9; TRBD1 agrees at 10 bases. Germline CDR1 is SGDLS and CDR2 is YYNGEE. With 4 bases clipped from V and 3 bases from J, the junction kept 9 bases outside the gene matches. This CDR3 is 16 amino acids long. The CDR3 is CASSFRQGAGDYGYTF. In DNA form, the CDR3 reads TGTGCCAGCAGCTTCAGACAGGGGGCTGGGGACTATGGCTACACCTTC.

The chain combines TRBV25-1 with TRBJ2-3, with 7 bases that match TRBD2. The germline gives CDR1 MGHDK, CDR2 SYGVNS. V shed 6 bases and J 0 bases; nucleotides not matched to a gene: 3. The CDR3 has 14 amino acids. This CDR3 reads CASSGGGSTDTQYF. In nucleotides, the CDR3 is TGTGCCAGCAGCGGCGGGGGTAGCACAGATACGCAGTATTTT.

This clonotype was detected many times. V and J are TRBV28 and TRBJ2-4; D might be TRBD2 (6 bases). V dropped 4 bases and J dropped 0 bases, with 13 bases sitting between them. Germline loops: CDR1 MDHEN, CDR2 SYDVKM. There are 16 residues in the CDR3. The CDR3 here is CASSWRDPVAKNIQYF. The CDR3 nucleotides are TGTGCCAGCAGTTGGAGGGATCCGGTAGCCAAAAACATTCAGTACTTC.

A few counts support this clonotype. This chain connects TRBV30 to TRBJ2-5; D call uncertain. Per germline, CDR1 GTSNPN and CDR2 SVGIG (reference sequence). Trimming took 3 bases from V and 1 from J, leaving 9 bases between them. The CDR3 totals 13 residues. Here the CDR3 reads CAWSQALQETQYF. CDR3 in DNA: TGTGCCTGGAGCCAAGCGCTCCAAGAGACCCAGTACTTC.

This clonotype has more than one count but fewer than ten. The chain has TRBV19 and TRBJ1-2; D is undetermined. V lost 7 bases to trimming and J lost 8 bases, with 23 bases between them. The CDR3 loop spans 15 amino acids. Germline V lookup: CDR1 LNHDA, CDR2 SQIVND (reference sequence). The CDR3 coding sequence is TGTGCCAGTATGGCCCCCCGCGATCGAAGATGGGGCTACACCTTC. It encodes CASMAPRDRRWGYTF.